The rows below give T cell receptor beta chains drawn from one sample of a study of blood T cell repertoires in COVID-19. Sequencing was performed with immunoSEQ multiplex PCR; in TCRdb, only in-frame clones are kept and a portion is missing. The sample includes a few hundred thousand clones, more than 70% of them seen just once. The specimen was peripheral blood. These receptors came from a woman younger than 45 with COVID-19, enrolled during active disease. The CDR3 runs from the conserved cysteine through the conserved F or W. Each record gives: D gene, clone size, J gene, V gene, CDR3 DNA, CDR3 protein. A D gene is named only where the DNA matches it firmly. Size is omitted from some rows. Given values are once, few, many or a class for expanded clones.

TRBD2 . TRBJ2-3 TRBV3-1/TRBV3-2 TGTGCCAGCAGCCAAACAAGCGGGGGGTCCCCCGGAGATACGCAGTATTTT CASSQTSGGSPGDTQYF
TRBD2 . TRBJ2-5 TRBV18 TGTGCCAGCTCACCTCTTAGCGGGGGAGAGACCCAGTACTTC CASSPLSGGETQYF
TRBD1 few TRBJ2-2 TRBV10-3 TGTGCCACCTCCTTTGGGACAGGGATTGACGGGGAGCTGTTTTTT CATSFGTGIDGELFF
. few TRBJ2-7 TRBV10-3 TGTGCCATCAGTGATTTACCGGAGGCCGAGCAGTACTTC CAISDLPEAEQYF
TRBD2 . TRBJ2-3 TRBV11-3 TGTGCCAGCAGCCCCCGTTTGGCGACTAGCGGCACAGATACGCAGTATTTT CASSPRLATSGTDTQYF
TRBD1 . TRBJ2-2 TRBV6-5 TGCGCCAGCAGGCGACAGGGGAACACCGGGGAGCTGTTTTTT CASRRQGNTGELFF
. . TRBJ1-3 TRBV21-1 TGTGCCAGCAGCAAAGGAGGGGGCCCGCCTGGAAACACCATATATTTT CASSKGGGPPGNTIYF
TRBD1 . TRBJ2-2 TRBV19 TGTGCCAGTAGTTCAGACAGGGTCACCGGGGAGCTGTTTTTT CASSSDRVTGELFF
. . TRBJ2-2 TRBV5-1 TGCGCCAGCCGATTCGACAGCCCCTACACCGGGGAGCTGTTTTTT CASRFDSPYTGELFF
. . TRBJ2-2 TRBV25-1 TGTGCCAGCCGCGATGGACTTGACACCGGGGAGCTGTTTTTT CASRDGLDTGELFF
TRBD2 . TRBJ2-5 TRBV4-3 TGCGCCAGCAGCCAGGGACTAGCGGGAGGACGAGAGACCCAGTACTTC CASSQGLAGGRETQYF
TRBD2 . TRBJ2-3 TRBV7-9 TGTGCCAGCAGCTTACTGACTAGCGGGGGGGATACGCAGTATTTT CASSLLTSGGDTQYF
TRBD1 . TRBJ2-5 TRBV20-1 TGCAGTGGCACAGGGGGAGAGACCCAGTACTTC CSGTGGETQYF
. . TRBJ1-5 TRBV6-5 TGTGCCAGCAGCGATCTAGGGGGGGGACTGCTGCCCCAGCATTTT CASSDLGGGLLPQHF
TRBD1 . TRBJ2-3 TRBV10-3 TGTGCCATCAGTGCCCGGACAGGGTCCACAGATACGCAGTATTTT CAISARTGSTDTQYF
. once TRBJ1-4 TRBV28 TGTGCCAGCAGTTTCTTTACCAGGGTGTCGTCGACTAATGAAAAACTGTTTTTT CASSFFTRVSSTNEKLFF
. few TRBJ1-3 TRBV7-2 TGTGCCAGCAGCTTAGCGGGGGAGGCCCCTTTAAACACCATATATTTT CASSLAGEAPLNTIYF
. few TRBJ1-5 TRBV6-2/TRBV6-3 TGTGCCAGCAGTTACTCGAACGGGAATTCCCAGCATTTT CASSYSNGNSQHF
. few TRBJ2-3 TRBV15 TGTGCCACCAGCAGAGGGGGGGTAGCAGCAGATACGCAGTATTTT CATSRGGVAADTQYF
. . TRBJ2-3 TRBV10-2 TGCGCCAGCAGTGAGACAGAAACGACAGATACGCAGTATTTT CASSETETTDTQYF
. . TRBJ2-1 TRBV11-2 TGTGCCAGCAGGGGGGGTTTAGACAATGAGCAGTTCTTC CASRGGLDNEQFF
TRBD1 . TRBJ1-6 TRBV18 TGTGCCAGCTCACCAAGACAGGGGGCTATTCAATATAATTCACCCCTCCACTTT CASSPRQGAIQYNSPLHF
. . TRBJ1-1 TRBV2 TGTGCCAGCAGTGAAGCTTCAGGGAAACTCACTGAAGCTTTCTTT CASSEASGKLTEAFF
TRBD1 . TRBJ1-4 TRBV10-3 TGTGCCATCAGTGATGTGGGGACAGATTCTAATGAAAAACTGTTTTTT CAISDVGTDSNEKLFF
TRBD1 . TRBJ1-2 TRBV7-2 TGTGCCAGCAGCTTATACAGGGGGCTGAATGGCTACACCTTC CASSLYRGLNGYTF
. . TRBJ1-1 TRBV11-1 TGTGCCAGCAGCTTCTGGGGGCAGGATGAAGCTTTCTTT CASSFWGQDEAFF
TRBD1 . TRBJ1-2 TRBV6-5 TGTGCCAGCAGTAGGGGACAGGTTTCAAACTATGGCTACACCTTC CASSRGQVSNYGYTF
. once TRBJ2-4 TRBV6-5 TGTGCCAGCACTTTGGAGATATCAAACATTCAGTACTTC CASTLEISNIQYF
TRBD1 . TRBJ1-5 TRBV7-8 TGTGCCAGCAGCTTACGACAGGGTGAGAATCAGCCCCAGCATTTT CASSLRQGENQPQHF
. . TRBJ1-1 TRBV29-1 TGCGCCGGGGGGCGAGTGGGTGAAGCTTTCTTT CAGGRVGEAFF
TRBD1 once TRBJ1-1 TRBV7-9 TGTGCCAGCAGCCCGCGAGGAGACAGGGGCAACACTGAAGCTTTCTTT CASSPRGDRGNTEAFF
. . TRBJ2-1 TRBV10-1 TGCGCCAGCAGCGATGCGGGCCGGGGGAATGAGCAGTTCTTC CASSDAGRGNEQFF
. many TRBJ2-7 TRBV7-9 TGTGCCAGCAGCCCGCTCGGTTGGAGGGGACCCTGGGGCGAGCAGTACTTC CASSPLGWRGPWGEQYF
. . TRBJ2-5 TRBV27 TGTGCCAGCAGTCCGAGGCTCCAAGAGACCCAGTACTTC CASSPRLQETQYF
. . TRBJ2-2 TRBV9 TGTGCCAGCAGCGTAGTCAGCACCGGGGAGCTGTTTTTT CASSVVSTGELFF
. once TRBJ1-1 TRBV28 TGTGCCAGCATCCTGACACCCAACACTGAAGCTTTCTTT CASILTPNTEAFF
. . TRBJ1-1 TRBV11-3 TGTGCCAGCAGCTTAGCCCAGGACAGTGAAGCTTTCTTT CASSLAQDSEAFF
TRBD1 . TRBJ2-1 TRBV5-1 TGCGCCAGCAGCACGACAGGGCTGCCCCACAATGAGCAGTTCTTC CASSTTGLPHNEQFF
TRBD1 . TRBJ2-1 TRBV24-1 TGTGCCACCAGTGGCCCGGGACAGGGCTACAATGAGCAGTTCTTC CATSGPGQGYNEQFF
TRBD1 . TRBJ2-7 TRBV28 TGTGCCAGCAGAGGGACAGTTGCCTACGAGCAGTACTTC CASRGTVAYEQYF
TRBD1 . TRBJ1-1 TRBV28 TGTGCCAGCAGTATTCAGGACAGGGATAGCACTGAAGCTTTCTTT CASSIQDRDSTEAFF
. . TRBJ2-4 TRBV11-2 TGTGCCAGCAGCTCAGGGGCCAAAAACATTCAGTACTTC CASSSGAKNIQYF
. once TRBJ1-1 TRBV5-4 TGTGCCAGCAGCCCAAAGACACAGAACACTGAAGCTTTCTTT CASSPKTQNTEAFF
. . TRBJ2-1 TRBV18 TGTGCCAGCTCACCACCGACAACAGGTGGCAATGAGCAGTTCTTC CASSPPTTGGNEQFF
TRBD2 . TRBJ2-5 TRBV19 TGTGCCAGTGGACTAGCGGGCCAAGAGACCCAGTACTTC CASGLAGQETQYF
. . TRBJ1-1 TRBV7-6 TGTGCCAGCAGCTCAGGACAGTCGATGAACACTGAAGCTTTCTTT CASSSGQSMNTEAFF
. few TRBJ1-2 TRBV19 TGTGCCAGCGCGACAGGCTTCTATGGCTACACCTTC CASATGFYGYTF
. . TRBJ1-1 TRBV7-7 TGTGCTAGCGGCGGTCCCCTAAACACTGAAGCTTTCTTT CASGGPLNTEAFF
. . TRBJ2-2 TRBV2 TGTGCCAGCAGTGAAGGTCAGGCAAACACCGGGGAGCTGTTTTTT CASSEGQANTGELFF
. . TRBJ1-6 TRBV7-9 TGTGCCAGCAGCTCAGGGACACCCGGAAGGTCCTATAATTCACCCCTCCACTTT CASSSGTPGRSYNSPLHF
. . TRBJ2-5 TRBV5-4 TGTGCCAGCAGCTTGGATCAGGGAGGGACCCAGTACTTC CASSLDQGGTQYF
. . TRBJ2-6 TRBV5-1 TGCGCCAGCAGCTTGGAGGGCACAGGGCCTGGGGCCAACGTCCTGACTTTC CASSLEGTGPGANVLTF
TRBD1 . TRBJ1-6 TRBV2 TGTGCCAGCAGGGACAGGGCCTATAATTCACCCCTCCACTTT CASRDRAYNSPLHF
TRBD2 . TRBJ2-3 TRBV7-2 TGTGCCAGCAGCCACCTAGCGGGGCCCACAGATACGCAGTATTTT CASSHLAGPTDTQYF
TRBD2 . TRBJ2-3 TRBV9 TGTGCCAGCAGCGTAAAGATTGGGGCTAGCGGGAAAGAGGGAGATACGCAGTATTTT CASSVKIGASGKEGDTQYF
TRBD2 . TRBJ2-1 TRBV18 TGTGCCAGCTCGCCTCTAGCGGGTCAGGACAATGAGCAGTTCTTC CASSPLAGQDNEQFF
TRBD1 . TRBJ2-3 TRBV5-4 TGTGCCAGCAGCTTGGCCGGGACAGGGCCAGATACGCAGTATTTT CASSLAGTGPDTQYF